This T cell receptor beta chain was sequenced in a study of CD8 T cells in Susac syndrome. Healthy donors served as age- and sex-matched controls. Unmatched junction bases numbered 1, after V lost 0 bases and J lost 4 bases. The CDR3 has 14 amino acids. In germline, CDR1 is GTSNPN, CDR2 SVGIG (reference sequence). Reverse transcription used 0.5 to 1 ug RNA and random hexamers. A multiplex approach, immunoSEQ multiplex PCR, amplified TCR beta CDR3 across 54 Vbeta and 13 Jbeta. TCRdb analysed the immunoSEQ multiplex PCR reads with MiXCR anew, one entry per CDR3 protein. Among about 210,000 distinct CDR3 sequences listed, 95% were seen once.

This sequence originates from a human donor in good health. The chain links TRBV30 to TRBJ2-1; 9 nucleotides line up with TRBD2. Sequencing was carried out using CD4+ T cells from PBMCs. As DNA, the CDR3 is TGTGCCTGGAGTGTACTAGCGGGTTACAATGAGCAGTTCTTC. It is translated as CAWSVLAGYNEQFF.